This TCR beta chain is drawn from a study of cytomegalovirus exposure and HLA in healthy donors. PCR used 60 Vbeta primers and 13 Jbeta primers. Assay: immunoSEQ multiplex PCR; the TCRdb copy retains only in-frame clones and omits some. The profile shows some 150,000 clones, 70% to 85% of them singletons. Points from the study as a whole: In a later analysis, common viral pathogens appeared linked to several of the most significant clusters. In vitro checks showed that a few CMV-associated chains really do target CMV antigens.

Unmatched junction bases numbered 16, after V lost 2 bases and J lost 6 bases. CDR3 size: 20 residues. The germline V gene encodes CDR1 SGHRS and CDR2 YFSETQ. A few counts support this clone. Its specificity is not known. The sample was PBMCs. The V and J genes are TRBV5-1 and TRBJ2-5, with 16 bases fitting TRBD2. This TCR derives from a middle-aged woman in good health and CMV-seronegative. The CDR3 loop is CASSFGGSGLAGGPRKTQYF. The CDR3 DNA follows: TGCGCCAGCAGCTTTGGTGGCTCGGGACTAGCGGGAGGGCCTAGGAAGACCCAGTACTTC. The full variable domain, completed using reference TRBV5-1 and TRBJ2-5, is KAGVTQTPRYLIKTRGQQVTLSCSPISGHRSVSWYQQTPGQGLQFLFEYFSETQRNKGNFPGRFSGRQFSNSRSEMNVSTLELGDSALYLCASSFGGSGLAGGPRKTQYFGPGTRLLVL.